These 10 T cell receptor beta chains came from one sample sequenced in a study of blood T cell repertoires in COVID-19. The assay was immunoSEQ multiplex PCR, and TCRdb's table has in-frame clones only and misses some. The profile shows fewer than 350,000 clones, 70% to 90% of them singletons. The sample was peripheral blood. Receptor source: a woman in her 70s with COVID-19, enrolled during active disease.

The chain has TRBV5-1 and TRBJ1-2; 10 bases fit TRBD1. Trimming at V came to 4 bases and at J to 6 bases, leaving 9 bases not matched to a gene. The CDR3 extends over 15 amino acids. Germline CDR1 is SGHRS and CDR2 is YFSETQ. The CDR3 loop is CASSQTGTGVHGYTF. CDR3 DNA: TGCGCCAGCAGCCAAACCGGGACAGGGGTGCATGGCTACACCTTC.

The CDR3 sequence: CASSLTGGAGSDTEAFF. The CDR3 DNA reads TGTGCCAGCAGCCTTACGGGGGGGGCCGGGTCGGACACTGAAGCTTTCTTT. V and J are TRBV2 and TRBJ1-1; possible D gene TRBD1, 6 bases. Trimming left V 6 bases short and J 3 bases short, with 23 bases between. The CDR3 has 17 amino acids. CDR1 is SNHLY, CDR2 FYNNEI, per germline.

The chain links TRBV19 to TRBJ2-3; maybe TRBD2 (5 bases). The CDR3 length is 13 residues. V gave up 5 bases and J gave up 7 bases, with 13 bases separating them. Germline V gene data show CDR1 as LNHDA and CDR2 as SQIVND (reference sequence). The CDR3 sequence: CASSDWTGNTQYF. CDR3 in DNA: TGTGCCAGTAGTGACTGGACTGGCAATACGCAGTATTTT.

This sequence joins TRBV21-1 and TRBJ2-3; the D call TRBD2 from the table was never checked on the DNA. TRBV21-1 is classified as a pseudogene. The CDR3 has 16 residues. In DNA, the CDR3 is TGTGCCAGCCATTCGAGACTAGCGGGAGGAGCAGATACGCAGTATTTT. Translation: CASHSRLAGGADTQYF.

The chain joins TRBV5-5 to TRBJ1-2; D is unclear. CDR3 length: 14 amino acids. V gave up 0 bases and J gave up 1 base, with 7 bases separating them. Germline V gives CDR1 SGHKS, CDR2 YYEKEE (reference sequence). The CDR3 nucleotides read TGTGCCAGCAGCTTGGGGCAGAATAACTATGGCTACACCTTC. It is translated as CASSLGQNNYGYTF.

This clone has a single count. The V gene is TRBV6-1, the J gene TRBJ1-6; unclear D gene. Trimming cost V 2 bases and J 7 bases, with 12 bases left between them. Germline V CDR1 and CDR2: MNHNS, SASEGT. This CDR3 is built from 15 residues. CDR3 DNA: TGTGCCAGCAGTGAACTGGTAGGAGAGAATTCACCCCTCCACTTT. Translation gives CASSELVGENSPLHF.

This clone was counted only a few times. This chain uses TRBV30 with TRBJ2-7; TRBD1 agrees at 7 bases. The V gene's germline CDR1 is GTSNPN and CDR2 SVGIG (reference sequence). The J segment lost 5 bases and the V segment lost 3 bases, leaving 1 base of the junction unmatched. The CDR3 consists of 11 residues. CDR3 in amino acids: CAWRGGHEQYF. The CDR3 DNA is TGTGCCTGGAGAGGGGGCCACGAGCAGTACTTC.

The chain has TRBV6-5 and TRBJ2-7; D perhaps matches TRBD1 (7 bases). The CDR3 covers 14 residues. V was cut by 2 bases and J by 4 bases, with 12 bases left in between. Germline assignment: CDR1 MNHEY and CDR2 SVGAGI. The CDR3 spells CASSYLPGGYEQYF. CDR3 DNA: TGTGCCAGCAGTTACCTCCCAGGGGGGTACGAGCAGTACTTC.

The chain employs TRBV9 and TRBJ2-3, with 8 bases fitting TRBD2. The germline V gene encodes CDR1 SGDLS and CDR2 YYNGEE. CDR3 length: 18 amino acids. Trimming cost V 4 bases and J 5 bases; bases outside gene matches: 18. CDR3 region: CASSPKGLVGRYQDTQYF. The CDR3 coding sequence is TGTGCCAGCAGCCCAAAGGGACTAGTTGGACGATACCAAGATACGCAGTATTTT.

To note about this clone: The same CDR3 arises from other DNA sequences in this sample as well. The V gene is TRBV29-1, the J gene TRBJ2-3; the match to TRBD2 covers 15 bases. Trimming removed 3 bases from V and 3 bases from J; junction bases left unmatched: 1. Germline CDR1 and CDR2: SQVTM and ANQGSEA. The length of the CDR3 is 15 residues. Written as DNA, the CDR3 is TGCAGCGTTGAGGGGACTAGCGGGGGGACAGATACGCAGTATTTT. Translating gives CSVEGTSGGTDTQYF.